This TCR beta chain was documented in a study of pediatric ulcerative colitis. Study results and caveats: Two rectal CDR3 clonotypes occurred in all ulcerative colitis patients. A couple of patients had blood samples with substantially reduced template counts. Clonal expansions reduced rectal repertoire diversity in acute severe colitis.

The CDR3 totals 14 residues. Between the trimmed V and J ends, which lost 0 bases and 8 bases, there was a span of 9 bases. Germline lookup yields CDR1 SGHDT and CDR2 YYEEEE. On this clone: Its antigen is currently unknown.

The data were produced by immunoSEQ multiplex PCR, yet TCRdb's version contains in-frame clones alone and is incomplete. The sample contains approximately 32,000 clones, roughly four fifths of which appear only once. At colonoscopy, a blood sample was also collected. This sequence joins TRBV5-6 and TRBJ1-6; D gene uncertain. Sequencing used blood. This receptor was obtained from a boy under 18 with severe ulcerative colitis. For the CDR3, the DNA is TGTGCCAGCAGCTTGGGAATAAAGGATTCACCCCTCCACTTT. It yields the protein CASSLGIKDSPLHF.